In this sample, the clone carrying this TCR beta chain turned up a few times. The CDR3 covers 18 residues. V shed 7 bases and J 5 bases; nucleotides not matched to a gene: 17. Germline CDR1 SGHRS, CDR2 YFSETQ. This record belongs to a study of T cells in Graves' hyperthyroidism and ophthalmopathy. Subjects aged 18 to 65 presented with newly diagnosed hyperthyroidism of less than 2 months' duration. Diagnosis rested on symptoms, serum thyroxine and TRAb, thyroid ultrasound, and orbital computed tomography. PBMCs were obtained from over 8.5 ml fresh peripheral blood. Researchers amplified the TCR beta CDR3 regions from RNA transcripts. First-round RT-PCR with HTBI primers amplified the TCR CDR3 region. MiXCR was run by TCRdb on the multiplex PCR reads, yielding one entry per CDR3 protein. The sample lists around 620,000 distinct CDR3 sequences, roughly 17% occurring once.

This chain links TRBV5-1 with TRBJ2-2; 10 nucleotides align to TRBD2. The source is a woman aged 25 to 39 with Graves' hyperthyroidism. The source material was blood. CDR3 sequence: CASSRTSGQLRGTGELFF. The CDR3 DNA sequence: TGCGCCAGCTCTAGGACTAGCGGACAACTAAGGGGGACCGGGGAGCTGTTTTTT.